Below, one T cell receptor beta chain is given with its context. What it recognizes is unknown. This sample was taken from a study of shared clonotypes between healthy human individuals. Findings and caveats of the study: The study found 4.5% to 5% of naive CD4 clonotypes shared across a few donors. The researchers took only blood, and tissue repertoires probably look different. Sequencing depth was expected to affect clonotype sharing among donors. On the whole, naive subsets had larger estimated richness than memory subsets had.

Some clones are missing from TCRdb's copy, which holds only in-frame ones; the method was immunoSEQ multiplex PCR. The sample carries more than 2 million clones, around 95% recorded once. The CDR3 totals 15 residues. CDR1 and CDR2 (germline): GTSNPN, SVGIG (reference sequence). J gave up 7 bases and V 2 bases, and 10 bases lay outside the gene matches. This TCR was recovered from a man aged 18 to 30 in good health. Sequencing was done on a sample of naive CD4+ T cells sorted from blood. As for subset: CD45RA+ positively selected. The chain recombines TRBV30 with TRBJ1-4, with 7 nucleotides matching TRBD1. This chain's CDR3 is CAWSLHRGGGEKLFF. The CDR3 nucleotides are TGTGCCTGGAGTCTTCACAGGGGAGGCGGTGAAAAACTGTTTTTT.